A selection of T cell receptor beta chains follows, all from one sample in a study of T cells in Graves' hyperthyroidism and ophthalmopathy. TCRdb re-called the multiplex PCR reads through MiXCR, storing one row per CDR3 protein. The table has a few hundred thousand distinct CDR3 sequences, more than 15% seen once. The material sequenced was blood. The receptors shown here come from a woman aged 18-35 years with Graves' hyperthyroidism. Each CDR3 is given without its conserved first and last residue. The D gene is left open where the match is weak.

TRBV3-1 | NA | ASSQDSRSPLH
TRBV20-1 | NA | SAREKGRNYEQY
TRBV29-1 | NA | SAARGQGNTEAF
TRBV12-3/TRBV12-4 | TRBD2 | ASTPGGGMGNEQF
TRBV12-3/TRBV12-4 | NA | ASRGAASDYGYT
TRBV19 | TRBD2 | ASSPGLAGGPGSGELF
TRBV13 | TRBD2 | ASSYQAGANTGELF
TRBV6-1 | NA | ASSRITRKETQY
TRBV5-1 | NA | ASSHTVSGTGELF
TRBV28 | TRBD1 | ASGVQGATQETQY
TRBV5-1 | NA | ASSLAGQGGAF
TRBV12-3/TRBV12-4 | TRBD2 | ASSFRTSGRILYQETQY
TRBV7-2 | NA | ASSPLGNYNSPLH
TRBV29-1 | TRBD1 | SVEGTGASYEQY
TRBV20-1 | NA | SARDTPNTEAF
TRBV5-1 | NA | ASSLVSPGELF
TRBV20-1 | NA | SGKPGWSPYEQY
TRBV27 | NA | ASSLVGGRTEAF
TRBV27 | NA | ASSLKDGYGYT
TRBV10-3 | NA | AISEGSQNEKLF
TRBV19 | NA | ASSLWGSLYGYT
TRBV5-1 | TRBD1 | ASSSGQGREEQY
TRBV2 | TRBD2 | ANRLAGQGTQY
TRBV20-1 | NA | SASPRIPGDTEAF
TRBV5-1 | TRBD2 | ASSRTSGDTQY
TRBV28 | TRBD1 | ASRDTGGLYQETQY
TRBV6-1 | TRBD1 | ASRGTDSGNTIY
TRBV11-2 | NA | ASSQNPGRYEQY
TRBV18 | TRBD1 | ASSPLRDRGQHGYT
TRBV18 | NA | ASSPPRRDTQY
TRBV3-1 | NA | ASSQESGASGGYT
TRBV7-3 | NA | ASSLSGFQETQY
TRBV7-2 | NA | ASSLESTFGVRLF
TRBV11-2 | NA | ASSWEGDEQF
TRBV29-1 | TRBD1 | SAGTGAPIRHQPQH
TRBV20-1 | TRBD2 | SARSSGRPGVDEQF
TRBV7-9 | NA | ASSLDRGRRYEQY
TRBV4-3 | NA | ASSLDGDVGEAF
TRBV20-1 | TRBD2 | SAAGLAGGADTQY
TRBV27 | NA | ASSQGHQETQY
TRBV9 | NA | ASSVSGSSPIYEQY